The present T cell receptor beta chain was sequenced within a study of blood T cell repertoires in COVID-19. The CDR3 runs to 13 residues. The germline V and J ends were trimmed by 1 base and 8 bases, with 9 bases remaining between them. Germline CDR1 SEHNR, CDR2 FQNEAQ (reference sequence). In this sample, this clone turned up once. Repertoires were generated with immunoSEQ multiplex PCR, while TCRdb's copy carries only in-frame clones and drops some. The table has 100,000 or so clones, about 91% seen once. The origin of this receptor is a man aged 55 to 70 with acute or convalescent COVID-19. Specimen: peripheral blood. J is TRBJ2-4 and V is TRBV7-9; TRBD1 is a possible D gene (5 bases). The CDR3 protein is CASSLGTWDIQYF. The CDR3 DNA reads TGTGCCAGCAGCTTAGGGACATGGGACATTCAGTACTTC.